This TCR beta chain was profiled in a study of preoperative IRX-2 immunotherapy in early breast cancer. The CDR3 consists of 12 residues. Regarding treatment: preoperative locoregional IRX-2 cytokine immunotherapy. This phase Ib study tested locoregional IRX-2 cytokine immunotherapy given before surgery. TCRdb's table, derived via immunoSEQ multiplex PCR, lists solely in-frame clones and lacks some. Here the sample spans more than 35,000 clones, approximately 77% being singletons. The sequencing here drew on tumor tissue, taken after IRX-2 immunotherapy. V usage is TRBV22-1 and J usage is TRBJ2-7; TRBD1, the table's D call, was not compared with the DNA. TRBV22-1 is termed a pseudogene. The receptor's source is a human donor with breast cancer. The CDR3 here is CASRGQIYEQYF. CDR3 nucleotide sequence: TGTGCCAGCCGGGGACAAATCTACGAGCAGTACTTC.